These T cell receptor beta chains were read from a single sample in a study of CD8+ T cells in alopecia areata. Measured with immunoSEQ multiplex PCR; TCRdb has only the in-frame clones, and not every one. The table has around 120,000 clones, over 60% seen once. Sequences were derived from CD4+ T cells sorted from blood, sampled at week 4, from a patient treated with tofacitinib. These receptors were taken from a human donor with alopecia areata. The CDR3 runs from the conserved cysteine through the conserved F or W. The D gene is left open where the match is weak. Clone size, where shown, is once, few, many, or a class for clones that have expanded.

J gene: TRBJ2-7
clone size: -
D gene: -
V gene: TRBV28
CDR3 DNA: TGTGCCAGCAGTTTGCTATCCGGCGAGCAGTACTTC
CDR3 protein: CASSLLSGEQYF

J gene: TRBJ1-1
clone size: -
D gene: -
V gene: TRBV18
CDR3 DNA: TGTGCCAGCTCATCCGGGGGTCCTGAAGCTTTCTTT
CDR3 protein: CASSSGGPEAFF

J gene: TRBJ1-5
clone size: -
D gene: TRBD1
V gene: TRBV10-3
CDR3 DNA: TGTGCCATCGGGCTGGGACAGGGGGGTCAGCCCCAGCATTTT
CDR3 protein: CAIGLGQGGQPQHF

J gene: TRBJ1-3
clone size: few
D gene: -
V gene: TRBV6-5
CDR3 DNA: TGTGCCAGCAGGGCCGGATACTCTGGAAACACCATATATTTT
CDR3 protein: CASRAGYSGNTIYF

J gene: TRBJ1-1
clone size: -
D gene: -
V gene: TRBV9
CDR3 DNA: TGTGCCAGCAGCGTAACAGTGAACACTGAAGCTTTCTTT
CDR3 protein: CASSVTVNTEAFF

J gene: TRBJ1-6
clone size: once
D gene: TRBD1
V gene: TRBV9
CDR3 DNA: TGTGCCAGCAGCGTAGGACAGGGGCCGAATTCACCCCTCCACTTT
CDR3 protein: CASSVGQGPNSPLHF

J gene: TRBJ2-5
clone size: -
D gene: -
V gene: TRBV29-1
CDR3 DNA: TGCAGCGTTGAAGATCGAGGGAAGCAAGAGACCCAGTACTTC
CDR3 protein: CSVEDRGKQETQYF

J gene: TRBJ2-3
clone size: few
D gene: TRBD2
V gene: TRBV5-6
CDR3 DNA: TGTGCCAGCAGCTTACTAGCGGAGCCCACAGATACGCAGTATTTT
CDR3 protein: CASSLLAEPTDTQYF

J gene: TRBJ2-1
clone size: many
D gene: TRBD2
V gene: TRBV4-1
CDR3 DNA: TGCGCCAGCGCTCGAGCGGGAGTGGTACTTCGCTACAATGAGCAGTTCTTC
CDR3 protein: CASARAGVVLRYNEQFF

J gene: TRBJ1-2
clone size: -
D gene: TRBD1
V gene: TRBV28
CDR3 DNA: TGTGCCAGCGGCGACAGGGTTGATGGCTACACCTTC
CDR3 protein: CASGDRVDGYTF

J gene: TRBJ1-4
clone size: few
D gene: -
V gene: TRBV29-1
CDR3 DNA: TGCAGCGTTGCCGTCAGGCCTGCAACTAATGAAAAACTGTTTTTT
CDR3 protein: CSVAVRPATNEKLFF

J gene: TRBJ1-4
clone size: -
D gene: -
V gene: TRBV5-1
CDR3 DNA: TGCGCCAGCAGCCCCCTGGGACGAGGCGAAAAACTGTTTTTT
CDR3 protein: CASSPLGRGEKLFF

J gene: TRBJ2-5
clone size: few
D gene: -
V gene: TRBV5-1
CDR3 DNA: TGCGCCAGCAGCTCGGGACACACGGAGACCCAGTACTTC
CDR3 protein: CASSSGHTETQYF

J gene: TRBJ1-6
clone size: -
D gene: TRBD1
V gene: TRBV18
CDR3 DNA: TGTGCCAGCTCACCGACGGGGCAGGGGGTAAATTCACCCCTCCACTTT
CDR3 protein: CASSPTGQGVNSPLHF

J gene: TRBJ1-1
clone size: -
D gene: -
V gene: TRBV5-1
CDR3 DNA: TGCGCCAGCAGCTTCGGGCAGAACACTGAAGCTTTCTTT
CDR3 protein: CASSFGQNTEAFF

J gene: TRBJ2-3
clone size: -
D gene: -
V gene: TRBV5-4
CDR3 DNA: TGTGCCAGCAGCTTGTATGACTCGTCAGATACGCAGTATTTT
CDR3 protein: CASSLYDSSDTQYF

J gene: TRBJ1-5
clone size: -
D gene: -
V gene: TRBV4-2
CDR3 DNA: TGTGCCAGCAGCCAAGAAATACAGGGTCCCCAGCCCCAGCATTTT
CDR3 protein: CASSQEIQGPQPQHF

J gene: TRBJ1-2
clone size: -
D gene: TRBD1
V gene: TRBV5-1
CDR3 DNA: TGCGCCAGCAGCTTGGGAGCAGGGGGCTATGGCTACACCTTC
CDR3 protein: CASSLGAGGYGYTF

J gene: TRBJ1-6
clone size: -
D gene: TRBD1
V gene: TRBV4-3
CDR3 DNA: TGCGCCAGCAGCCGCATTTCACTCGGACAGGGCGGTAATTCACCCCTCCACTTT
CDR3 protein: CASSRISLGQGGNSPLHF

J gene: TRBJ1-2
clone size: -
D gene: TRBD1
V gene: TRBV10-3
CDR3 DNA: TGTGCCATCAGCCCGGGACAGGGGGCAAAAGGCTATGGCTACACCTTC
CDR3 protein: CAISPGQGAKGYGYTF

J gene: TRBJ2-5
clone size: -
D gene: -
V gene: TRBV2
CDR3 DNA: TGTGCCAGCAGGAAGGATAGACAGACCCAGTACTTC
CDR3 protein: CASRKDRQTQYF

J gene: TRBJ1-5
clone size: -
D gene: -
V gene: TRBV30
CDR3 DNA: TGTGCCTGGAGTAAGGGCAGGGCCGGTCAGCCCCAGCATTTT
CDR3 protein: CAWSKGRAGQPQHF

J gene: TRBJ2-5
clone size: -
D gene: -
V gene: TRBV9
CDR3 DNA: TGTGCCAGCAGCGTAGACGCGGTGGGGACCCAGTACTTC
CDR3 protein: CASSVDAVGTQYF

J gene: TRBJ1-3
clone size: -
D gene: -
V gene: TRBV30
CDR3 DNA: TGTGCCTGGGGACTGGGAAACACCATATATTTT
CDR3 protein: CAWGLGNTIYF

J gene: TRBJ1-2
clone size: -
D gene: -
V gene: TRBV7-2
CDR3 DNA: TGTGCCAGCAGCTTAGCGGGTCATCACTACACCTTC
CDR3 protein: CASSLAGHHYTF

J gene: TRBJ2-7
clone size: -
D gene: TRBD2
V gene: TRBV29-1
CDR3 DNA: TGCAGCGTTGCTACTAGCGGAGGATCCTACGAGCAGTACTTC
CDR3 protein: CSVATSGGSYEQYF

J gene: TRBJ1-1
clone size: -
D gene: -
V gene: TRBV29-1
CDR3 DNA: TGCAGCGTTGATGGGGGAGGGGAAGCTTTCTTT
CDR3 protein: CSVDGGGEAFF

J gene: TRBJ2-2
clone size: -
D gene: -
V gene: TRBV4-3
CDR3 DNA: TGCGCCAGCAGCCAAGCCCCGGACAGTTGGAACACCGGGGAGCTGTTTTTT
CDR3 protein: CASSQAPDSWNTGELFF

J gene: TRBJ1-4
clone size: few
D gene: TRBD1
V gene: TRBV28
CDR3 DNA: TGTGCCAGCAGCCCGGACAGGGAGGATGAAAAACTGTTTTTT
CDR3 protein: CASSPDREDEKLFF